This TCR beta chain was obtained from a study of T cell clusters in autoimmune cytopenias. Study results and caveats: TRB repertoire shifts in secondary cytopenia and chronic lymphocytic leukemia mostly reflected lymphoma, not autoimmunity.

This CDR3 is 16 amino acids long. Germline lookup yields CDR1 SGHTA and CDR2 FQGNSA. A remark on this clonotype: Its antigen is unidentified.

Roughly 40,000 genome equivalents of blood DNA were amplified for TRB. Multiplex touch-down PCR amplified TRB using TRB-A and TRB-B pools in one tube. From the multiplex PCR reads, TCRdb lists one entry per CDR3 protein and no DNA. The table lists fewer than 8,500 distinct CDR3 sequences. The source of this sequence is a human donor with an autoimmune cytopenia or autoimmune hepatitis (not recorded which). Specimen: peripheral blood. The V gene is TRBV7-2, the J gene TRBJ2-1; TCRdb reports TRBD2, a call that lacks DNA to check it against. The CDR3 loop reads CASSFGTSFSYNEQFF. Using reference TRBV7-2 and TRBJ2-1 for the parts outside the CDR3, the full variable domain is GAGVSQSPSNKVTEKGKDVELRCDPISGHTALYWYRQSLGQGLEFLIYFQGNSAPDKSGLPSDRFSAERTGGSVSTLTIQRTQQEDSAVYLCASSFGTSFSYNEQFFGPGTRLTVL.